The 22 T cell receptor beta chains below were found in one sample sequenced in a study of OX40 agonist ivuxolimab in advanced cancers. Assay: immunoSEQ multiplex PCR; the TCRdb copy retains only in-frame clones and omits some. The sample contains around 72,000 clones, around 81% of which appear only once. The sample here was CD4+ or CD8+ T cells sorted from blood, taken in a trial of the OX40 agonist ivuxolimab. These receptors came from an adult with an advanced solid tumor such as melanoma, head and neck, liver or kidney cancer.

The chain carries TRBV10-2 and TRBJ2-5, with 8 positions matching TRBD1. Germline CDR1 reads WSHSY; CDR2 reads SAAADI. CDR3 length: 15 residues. V shed 6 bases and J 5 bases; nucleotides not matched to a gene: 11. CDR3 sequence reads: CASRKTQGAGETQYF. CDR3 coding DNA: TGCGCCAGCAGGAAAACTCAGGGGGCGGGGGAGACCCAGTACTTC.

The chain recombines TRBV7-3 with TRBJ2-4, with D maybe TRBD2 (6 bases). Trimming pared 5 bases from V and 4 bases from J, leaving 12 bases between. The CDR3 consists of 14 residues. The germline V gene has CDR1 SGHTA and CDR2 FQGTGA. DNA of the CDR3: TGTGCCAGCAGCCCCCGGGGAGGTAAAAACATTCAGTACTTC. Translating gives CASSPRGGKNIQYF.

V and J are TRBV7-6 and TRBJ2-2; D perhaps matches TRBD1 (5 bases). The V end was cut by 2 bases, the J end by 1 base, with 17 bases between. There are 18 residues in the CDR3. Per the germline V gene, CDR1 is SGHVS and CDR2 is FNYEAQ. Written as DNA, the CDR3 is TGTGCCAGCAGCTTATACCTAAGGCAGGGTGTGAACACCGGGGAGCTGTTTTTT. Amino acid sequence: CASSLYLRQGVNTGELFF.

V usage is TRBV7-2 and J usage is TRBJ2-7; 13 bases agree with TRBD2. CDR3 size: 16 residues. Germline V gives CDR1 SGHTA, CDR2 FQGNSA. The J segment lost 3 bases and the V segment lost 5 bases, leaving 7 bases of the junction unmatched. The CDR3 spells CASSLGLAGAGYEQYF. The CDR3 region has the DNA TGTGCCAGCAGCCTAGGACTAGCGGGAGCCGGCTACGAGCAGTACTTC.

This rearrangement joins TRBV14 to TRBJ1-6; 10 bases line up with TRBD1. Unmatched junction bases numbered 7, after V lost 4 bases and J lost 7 bases. CDR1 SGHDN and CDR2 FVKESK come from the germline V gene. This CDR3 contains 16 residues. In nucleotides, the CDR3 is TGTGCCAGCAGCCGATACCGGGACAGGGGAAATTCACCCCTCCACTTT. This translates into CASSRYRDRGNSPLHF.

The chain joins TRBV6-6 to TRBJ1-4; weak D call: TRBD1 (6 bases). The CDR3 runs to 14 residues. Germline loops: CDR1 MNHNY, CDR2 SVGAGI (reference sequence). V lost 6 bases to trimming and J lost 8 bases, with 16 bases between them. This CDR3 is CASSLDRLGEKLFF. The DNA of the CDR3 is TGTGCCAGCAGCCTAGACAGGCTAGGAGAAAAACTGTTTTTT.

In its sample, this clone was seen once. The chain has TRBV20-1 and TRBJ2-5, with D maybe TRBD2 (5 bases). V was cut by 3 bases and J by 5 bases, with 7 bases left in between. The germline CDR1 and CDR2 sequences are DFQATT and SNEGSKA (reference sequence). This CDR3 spans 11 amino acids. DNA for the CDR3: TGCAGTGCTAGGGGCGGGGAGACCCAGTACTTC. It translates to CSARGGETQYF.

The rearrangement joins TRBV7-5 to TRBJ2-3; the table calls TRBD2, which could not be checked here. TRBV7-5 is an annotated pseudogene. The CDR3 spans 16 residues. CDR3 coding DNA: TGTGTCAGAAGCGTAGCGGTTACTCCTCCCACAGATACGCAGTATTTT. Amino acids: CVRSVAVTPPTDTQYF.

With respect to this clone: The germline gene is not matched at one end of the junction; a read error may be the cause. The chain has TRBV5-1 and TRBJ2-3, with 12 bases fitting TRBD2. The CDR3 covers 17 residues. Germline values: CDR1 SGHRS, CDR2 YFSETQ. CDR3 coding DNA: TGCGCCAGCAGACCACCCCCGACTAGCGGGGGCACATATACGCAGTATTTT. Amino acid sequence: CASRPPPTSGGTYTQYF.

The rearrangement links TRBV18 to TRBJ1-1, with unresolved D. CDR1 KGHSH and CDR2 LQKENI come from the germline V gene. V lost 3 bases, J lost 7 bases, and 12 bases lay in between. The CDR3 length is 13 residues. CDR3 sequence reads: CASSPGPRGEAFF. The CDR3, as DNA: TGTGCCAGCTCACCTGGGCCTCGTGGTGAAGCTTTCTTT.

This clone was picked up a small number of times. The rearrangement links TRBV29-1 to TRBJ2-5; maybe TRBD1 (5 bases). The CDR3 consists of 14 residues. V was cut by 1 base and J by 9 bases, with 18 bases left in between. CDR1 is SQVTM, CDR2 ANQGSEA, per germline. CDR3 in amino acids: CSVEGGSWSNSQYF. The DNA for the CDR3 is TGCAGCGTTGAAGGGGGCAGCTGGAGCAATTCCCAGTACTTC. The entire variable domain, with the rest obtained from reference TRBV29-1 and TRBJ2-5, is as follows: SAVISQKPSRDICQRGTSLTIQCQVDSQVTMMFWYRQQPGQSLTLIATANQGSEATYESGFVIDKFPISRPNLTFSTLTVSNMSPEDSSIYLCSVEGGSWSNSQYFGPGTRLLVL.

The chain joins TRBV14 to TRBJ1-2; 9 bases line up with TRBD1. The V gene end was trimmed by 4 bases and the J gene end by 8 bases; junction bases not matched to a gene: 14. This CDR3 comprises 16 residues. The germline gives CDR1 SGHDN, CDR2 FVKESK. The DNA for the CDR3 is TGTGCCAGCAGCCCGTCCCGGGACAGGGACCGGGAGGGCTACACCTTC. Its translation: CASSPSRDRDREGYTF.

V usage is TRBV18 and J usage is TRBJ2-2; the D is unclear. The V and J ends lost 6 bases and 0 bases respectively, with 14 bases between them. The CDR3 totals 16 residues. The germline gives CDR1 KGHSH, CDR2 LQKENI. CDR3 sequence: CASSPHVNANTGELFF. The DNA of the CDR3 is TGTGCCAGCTCGCCTCATGTAAACGCGAACACCGGGGAGCTGTTTTTT.

The chain carries TRBV28 and TRBJ2-7; 8 bases match TRBD1. Germline assignment: CDR1 MDHEN and CDR2 SYDVKM. V shed 9 bases, J shed 3 bases, and the junction held 16 bases outside the gene matches. CDR3 size: 16 residues. CDR3 DNA: TGTGCCAGTTGCGTTTTTCCGCTGACAGGGGTCTACGAGCAGTACGTC. This encodes CASCVFPLTGVYEQYV.

The rearrangement joins TRBV7-2 to TRBJ2-1; the D gene is possibly TRBD1 (6 bases). CDR3 length equals 15 residues. Trimming took 1 base from V and 5 from J, leaving 12 bases between them. Per the germline V gene, CDR1 is SGHTA and CDR2 is FQGNSA. The CDR3 sequence is CASSLVSGQNNEQFF. The CDR3 DNA follows: TGTGCCAGCAGCTTAGTCTCGGGACAAAACAATGAGCAGTTCTTC.

This sequence joins TRBV27 and TRBJ2-2; 7 nucleotides line up with TRBD2. The CDR3 runs to 14 residues. Germline V CDR1 and CDR2: MNHEY, SMNVEV (reference sequence). Losses at the gene ends were 10 bases for V and 0 bases for J; bases not matched to a gene: 5. The CDR3 DNA is TGTGCCACGGGGGGAGGGGCGAACACCGGGGAGCTGTTTTTT. Protein sequence: CATGGGANTGELFF.

V is TRBV5-6 and J is TRBJ2-5; D uncertain. This CDR3 comprises 11 residues. CDR1 SGHDT and CDR2 YYEEEE come from the germline V gene. With 3 bases removed from V and 3 bases from J, the gap between germline ends came to 3 bases. The CDR3 sequence is CASSWKETQYF. The CDR3 DNA is TGTGCCAGCAGCTGGAAAGAGACCCAGTACTTC.

The chain employs TRBV5-1 and TRBJ2-3; no reliable D call. Germline V gene sequence: CDR1 SGHRS, CDR2 YFSETQ. This CDR3 has 13 amino acids. The V and J ends lost 4 bases and 2 bases respectively, with 8 bases between them. The CDR3 here is CASSLSPTDTQYF. The CDR3 bases are TGCGCCAGCAGCCTCTCCCCCACAGATACGCAGTATTTT.

This clone was recorded a few times. V and J are TRBV18 and TRBJ1-1; the D gene is possibly TRBD1 (6 bases). The CDR3 is 17 residues long. The V end lost 2 bases, the J end lost 4 bases, and 20 bases lay between the germline ends. Per the germline V gene, CDR1 is KGHSH and CDR2 is LQKENI. The DNA of the CDR3 is TGTGCCAGCTCACCAACGGAAATAGGGGGGGCCGCCACTGAAGCTTTCTTT. As protein: CASSPTEIGGAATEAFF.

DNA of the CDR3: TGTGCCAGCAGACGGGACACGAACTATGGCTACACCTTC. Translating it yields CASRRDTNYGYTF. The genes are TRBV5-7 and TRBJ1-2; perhaps TRBD1 as D (6 bases). TRBV5-7 is marked as an open reading frame, function uncertain. The CDR3 contains 13 residues. Trimming took off 5 bases at V and 2 bases at J, with 10 bases between the two ends.

The chain links TRBV20-1 to TRBJ2-5; no definite D call. V was cut by 6 bases and J by 2 bases, with 4 bases left in between. The CDR3 has 10 amino acids. The germline V gene encodes CDR1 DFQATT and CDR2 SNEGSKA (reference sequence). The CDR3 DNA sequence: TGCAGTGCAACTCAAGAGACCCAGTACTTC. Amino acids: CSATQETQYF.

The sample holds a few counts of this clone. V and J are TRBV5-1 and TRBJ2-3, with TRBD1 matching over 7 bases. The CDR3 covers 16 residues. CDR1 and CDR2 (germline): SGHRS, YFSETQ. V lost 4 bases, J lost 0 bases, and 8 bases stayed unmatched. The CDR3 region is CASSPGTVSSTDTQYF. CDR3 bases: TGCGCCAGCAGCCCTGGGACAGTCTCTAGCACAGATACGCAGTATTTT.